Listed below are T cell receptor beta chains from one sample, sequenced in a study of blood T cell repertoires in COVID-19. Generated by immunoSEQ multiplex PCR, the TCRdb table keeps only in-frame clones and is missing some. The sample holds about 290,000 clones; just under 90% are singletons and the top ten take around 10%. The sequenced material came from peripheral blood. The origin of the receptors is a woman in her 30s with COVID-19, enrolled during active disease. Each CDR3 is given with its conserved first and last residue. A D gene is named only where the DNA matches it firmly. Size is omitted from some rows. Given values are once, few, many or a class for expanded clones.

>TRBV5-6|many|-|TRBJ1-1
CASRLGGSVYSEAFF
TGTGCCAGCAGGTTGGGTGGCAGCGTTTACTCAGAAGCTTTCTTT
>TRBV19|-|TRBD1|TRBJ1-6
CASSGSGTENSPLHF
TGTGCCAGTAGTGGTTCCGGGACAGAGAATTCACCCCTCCACTTT
>TRBV6-5|-|TRBD1|TRBJ1-4
CASSGTGFFEKLFF
TGTGCCAGCAGCGGGACAGGGTTTTTTGAAAAACTGTTTTTT
>TRBV19|-|TRBD2|TRBJ2-3
CASSGPGLAFTDTQYF
TGTGCCAGTAGTGGGCCGGGACTAGCCTTCACAGATACGCAGTATTTT
>TRBV2|-|-|TRBJ1-3
CARGPGGNTIYF
TGTGCCAGGGGTCCGGGAGGAAACACCATATATTTT
>TRBV6-5|-|-|TRBJ2-2
CATTGNTGELFF
TGTGCCACGACAGGGAACACCGGGGAGCTGTTTTTT
>TRBV19|-|TRBD1|TRBJ1-1
CATLDRGRTEAFF
TGTGCCACTTTGGACAGGGGGCGTACTGAAGCTTTCTTT
>TRBV7-9|once|-|TRBJ1-5
CASSPGAGVSNQPQHF
TGTGCCAGCAGCCCCGGGGCAGGGGTGAGCAATCAGCCCCAGCATTTT
>TRBV29-1|-|TRBD2|TRBJ2-1
CSLSPRGGSYNEQFF
TGCAGCTTAAGCCCACGGGGGGGCTCCTACAATGAGCAGTTCTTC
>TRBV5-4|-|-|TRBJ2-1
CASSSLGLYNEQFF
TGTGCCAGCAGCTCCCTGGGACTCTACAATGAGCAGTTCTTC
>TRBV13|-|TRBD2|TRBJ2-5
CASSHHSGQETQYF
TGTGCCAGCAGCCACCATAGCGGGCAAGAGACCCAGTACTTC
>TRBV28|-|TRBD2|TRBJ2-1
CATLNQLAGGSYNEQFF
TGTGCCACATTAAACCAACTAGCGGGGGGGTCTTACAATGAGCAGTTCTTC
>TRBV5-1|-|TRBD1|TRBJ1-2
CASSLGQGREGYTF
TGCGCCAGCAGCCTGGGACAGGGCCGAGAGGGCTACACCTTC
>TRBV5-5|-|TRBD1|TRBJ1-1
CASSLASYRGRTEAFF
TGTGCCAGCAGCTTGGCATCGTACAGGGGGCGGACTGAAGCTTTCTTT
>TRBV19|-|-|TRBJ1-1
CASSPLLQNTEAFF
TGTGCCAGTAGCCCGCTACTCCAGAACACTGAAGCTTTCTTT
>TRBV7-6|-|-|TRBJ2-3
CASSSPSAGRGDTQYF
TGTGCCAGCAGCTCTCCTTCGGCGGGCCGCGGAGATACGCAGTATTTT
>TRBV18|-|TRBD2|TRBJ2-3
CASSYTAGTSITDTQYF
TGTGCCAGCTCGTATACCGCCGGGACTAGCATCACAGATACGCAGTATTTT
>TRBV19|-|-|TRBJ1-1
CASSNLPNTEAFF
TGTGCCAGTAGTAACCTACCGAACACTGAAGCTTTCTTT
>TRBV19|-|-|TRBJ2-2
CASWGHRGYTGELFF
TGTGCCAGTTGGGGACATAGGGGATACACCGGGGAGCTGTTTTTT
>TRBV5-4|-|TRBD2|TRBJ2-1
CASSLAGGPDNEQFF
TGTGCCAGCAGCCTAGCGGGGGGGCCTGACAATGAGCAGTTCTTC
>TRBV4-1|once|TRBD1|TRBJ1-2
CASSLRDRDYYGYTF
TGCGCCAGCAGTCTAAGGGACAGGGATTACTATGGCTACACCTTC
>TRBV5-1|-|-|TRBJ2-5
CASSLSEPIRETQYF
TGCGCCAGCAGCTTGTCGGAACCTATCAGGGAGACCCAGTACTTC
>TRBV9|-|TRBD2|TRBJ2-1
CASSVGLAGGQFF
TGTGCCAGCAGCGTAGGCCTAGCGGGGGGGCAGTTCTTC
>TRBV5-4|few|-|TRBJ2-1
CASSNPLSSPINEQFF
TGTGCCAGCAGCAACCCGCTGAGCTCCCCCATCAATGAGCAGTTCTTC
>TRBV11-3|-|-|TRBJ2-7
CASSSGQNHEQYF
TGTGCCAGCAGCTCCGGACAGAACCACGAGCAGTACTTC
>TRBV19|-|-|TRBJ2-7
CASRSGYEQYF
TGTGCCAGTAGATCAGGGTACGAGCAGTACTTC
>TRBV19|-|-|TRBJ1-5
CASSMDSQYSNQPQHF
TGTGCCAGTAGTATGGACAGCCAATATAGCAATCAGCCCCAGCATTTT
>TRBV7-6|-|-|TRBJ2-5
CASSPAGQTQYF
TGTGCCAGCAGCCCCGCGGGGCAGACCCAGTACTTC
>TRBV5-6|once|-|TRBJ2-7
CASSLGASYEQYF
TGTGCCAGCAGCTTGGGGGCCTCCTACGAGCAGTACTTC
>TRBV6-1|many|TRBD1|TRBJ1-5
CASSEAQGDGQPQHF
TGTGCCAGCAGTGAAGCGCAGGGGGACGGTCAGCCCCAGCATTTT
>TRBV5-1|few|-|TRBJ1-1
CASNPQDDTEAFF
TGCGCCAGCAATCCCCAGGATGACACTGAAGCTTTCTTT